Presented here are 32 T cell receptor beta chains from one specimen sequenced in a study of graft-versus-host responses after intestinal transplantation. Responders (about 200,000, CFSE-labeled) were co-plated with about 200,000 irradiated, violet-dye-labeled stimulators. The method was immunoSEQ multiplex PCR; TCRdb's version includes in-frame clones alone and lacks a portion of them. The table records several thousand clones, roughly a third of them present only once. The material was alloreactive CD8+ T cells from a mixed lymphocyte reaction culture, obtained before transplantation. Regarding subset: CFSE-low proliferating T cells sorted from approximately six-day pre-transplant mixed lymphocyte reaction (GvH or HvG direction). Receptors were obtained from a human patient who was an organ donor for intestinal transplantation.

This chain joins TRBV7-3 and TRBJ2-7, with D tentatively TRBD1 or TRBD2 (5 bases each). Trimming took off 6 bases at V and 4 bases at J, with 13 bases between the two ends. The CDR3 totals 13 residues. Germline V lookup: CDR1 SGHTA, CDR2 FQGTGA. CDR3 amino acids: CASSTGPTYEQYF. For the CDR3, the DNA is TGTGCCAGCAGTACGGGACCGACGTACGAGCAGTACTTC.

The chain is built from TRBV6-5 and TRBJ2-7; TRBD1 agrees at 9 bases. This CDR3 comprises 15 residues. Trimming cost V 3 bases and J 2 bases; bases outside gene matches: 5. Germline loops: CDR1 MNHEY, CDR2 SVGAGI. The DNA of the CDR3 is TGTGCCAGCAGTTATGGGGACAGGGAGGCCTACGAGCAGTACTTC. It codes for CASSYGDREAYEQYF.

This clone was seen a handful of times. The genes are TRBV4-3 and TRBJ2-7; D remains ambiguous. This CDR3 comprises 15 residues. V lost 1 base, J lost 2 bases, and 12 bases lay in between. Germline V gene data show CDR1 as LGHNA and CDR2 as YSLEER. Written as DNA, the CDR3 is TGCGCCAGCAGCCAAGTTCGAGGTAGCCCCTACGAGCAGTACTTC. This codes for CASSQVRGSPYEQYF.

CDR3 sequence reads: CASSLGQVQIRGEKLFF. The CDR3 region has the DNA TGTGCCAGCAGCTTAGGACAGGTTCAGATTCGAGGTGAAAAACTGTTTTTT. The chain uses TRBV7-9 and TRBJ1-4; the D gene is possibly TRBD1 (6 bases). In germline, CDR1 is SEHNR, CDR2 FQNEAQ (reference sequence). The V end lost 1 base, the J end lost 7 bases, and 19 bases lay between the germline ends. This CDR3 region has 17 residues. Variable domain in full (rest from reference TRBV7-9 and TRBJ1-4): DTGVSQNPRHKITKRGQNVTFRCDPISEHNRLYWYRQTLGQGPEFLTYFQNEAQLEKSRLLSDRFSAERPKGSFSTLEIQRTEQGDSAMYLCASSLGQVQIRGEKLFFGSGTQLSVL.

The chain carries TRBV11-1 and TRBJ2-7, with D hard to call. Germline CDR1 SGHAT, CDR2 FQDESV (reference sequence). V was shortened by 1 base and J by 1 base, with 8 bases between the two germline ends. The CDR3 runs to 14 residues. The CDR3, as DNA: TGTGCCAGCAGCTTAGGCCCACTTTCCTACGAGCAGTACTTC. It codes for CASSLGPLSYEQYF.

Remarks on this clone: Possible read error: a much larger clone is one base away. This chain uses TRBV30 with TRBJ1-3; D call uncertain. Trimming pared 5 bases from V and 4 bases from J, leaving 12 bases between. Germline V gene data show CDR1 as GTSNPN and CDR2 as SVGIG (reference sequence). The CDR3 has 13 amino acids. CDR3: CAWPGGVGNTIYF. The CDR3 DNA is TGTGCCTGGCCCGGAGGAGTGGGAAACACCATATATTTT.

This clone was picked up a small number of times. V gene TRBV21-1 combines with J gene TRBJ2-7; TRBD1 is the table's D call and was not checked against the DNA. TRBV21-1 is annotated as a pseudogene. The CDR3 is 14 amino acids. The CDR3 spells CASSPRDRVYEQYF. The CDR3 coding sequence is TGTGCCAGCAGCCCCCGGGACAGGGTCTACGAGCAGTACTTC.

The chain combines TRBV9 with TRBJ1-2; D possibly corresponds to TRBD1 (6 bases). The CDR3 is made up of 14 amino acids. V gave up 1 base and J gave up 2 bases, with 9 bases separating them. Germline lookup yields CDR1 SGDLS and CDR2 YYNGEE. Here the CDR3 reads CASSVSRGNYGYTF. Here the CDR3 DNA reads TGTGCCAGCAGCGTAAGCAGGGGCAACTATGGCTACACCTTC.

As concerns this clone: One end of the junction fails to match germline, which may point to a read error. This rearrangement joins TRBV5-8 to TRBJ1-1, with a weak D call TRBD1 (6 bases). The CDR3 contains 16 residues. CDR1 SGHTS and CDR2 YDEGEE come from the germline V gene. CDR3 sequence reads: CASSQSPGTLNTEAFF. The CDR3 nucleotides read TGCGCCAGCAGCCAATCACCCGGGACATTGAACACTGAAGCTTTCTTT.

The chain employs TRBV19 and TRBJ1-5; D is ambiguous. CDR3 length equals 16 residues. Germline loops: CDR1 LNHDA, CDR2 SQIVND (reference sequence). The V end was cut by 3 bases, the J end by 4 bases, with 16 bases between. The chain's CDR3 is CASSILVHGWNQPQHF. In nucleotides, the CDR3 is TGTGCCAGTAGTATTTTGGTGCACGGGTGGAATCAGCCCCAGCATTTT.

V gene TRBV18 combines with J gene TRBJ2-7; D ambiguous. Germline-derived CDR1 and CDR2 are KGHSH and LQKENI. The CDR3 sequence is 12 residues long. V lost 4 bases, J lost 1 base, and 5 bases lay in between. CDR3: CASSLFSYEQYF. Here the CDR3 DNA reads TGTGCCAGCTCACTATTTTCCTACGAGCAGTACTTC.

The V call is TRBV4-1, the J call TRBJ2-5; TRBD1 is a possible D gene (5 bases). Judging by the DNA end, TRBJ2-7 fits better; the J call may be wrong. The CDR3 loop spans 15 amino acids. Germline V gene sequence: CDR1 MGHRA, CDR2 YSYEKL. CDR3 nucleotide sequence: TGCGCCAGCAGCCAAGAGGACACAAGCTCCTACGAGCAGTACTTC. Protein: CASSQEDTSSYEQYF.

The V call is TRBV6-6, the J call TRBJ1-2; the D is unclear. V shed 4 bases and J shed 5 bases, with 11 bases lying between them. Germline V gene data show CDR1 as MNHNY and CDR2 as SVGAGI (reference sequence). The CDR3 extends over 13 amino acids. This chain's CDR3 is CASSLGKGYGYTF. The CDR3 region has the DNA TGTGCCAGCAGTTTAGGGAAAGGATATGGCTACACCTTC.

This clone appeared a few times. This chain joins TRBV27 and TRBJ2-1; D is unresolved. This CDR3 contains 13 residues. V dropped 4 bases and J dropped 6 bases, with 10 bases sitting between them. Germline CDR1 is MNHEY and CDR2 is SMNVEV (reference sequence). CDR3 sequence (DNA): TGTGCCAGCAGTTCTCACCTGGGCAATGAGCAGTTCTTC. It specifies CASSSHLGNEQFF.

DNA for the CDR3: TGTGCCAGCAGCTGGGGACAGGTTCTCTCTGGGGCCAACGTCCTGACTTTC. Protein sequence: CASSWGQVLSGANVLTF. The chain links TRBV12-1 to TRBJ2-6; the table's D call of TRBD1 was not tested on the DNA. TRBV12-1 is reported as a pseudogene. The CDR3 totals 17 residues.

V and J are TRBV5-6 and TRBJ2-5; 10 bases are shared with TRBD1. The length of the CDR3 is 18 residues. Germline trimming cut 0 bases from V and 4 bases from J; bases unmatched to any gene: 12. The germline V gene encodes CDR1 SGHDT and CDR2 YYEEEE. This CDR3 is CASSLASGTGAMRETQYF. The DNA for the CDR3 is TGTGCCAGCAGCTTGGCCTCTGGGACAGGGGCCATGAGAGAGACCCAGTACTTC.

The CDR3 DNA sequence: TGTGCCAGCAGTGAATGGAGACAGGGTGACGAGCAGTACTTC. Its protein is CASSEWRQGDEQYF. The chain links TRBV6-5 to TRBJ2-7, with TRBD1 matching 7 bases. V was clipped by 5 bases and J by 5 bases; unmatched bases: 9. CDR1 and CDR2 from the germline V gene are MNHEY and SVGAGI. The CDR3 loop spans 14 amino acids.

This clone is medium-sized in the sample. The rearrangement joins TRBV9 to TRBJ2-2; D tentatively fits TRBD1 or TRBD2 (6 bases each). Germline V CDR1 and CDR2: SGDLS, YYNGEE. The V end was cut by 5 bases, the J end by 0 bases, with 26 bases between. The CDR3 runs to 20 residues. The CDR3 spells CASSNSGGTLSPSNTGELFF. CDR3 nucleotides: TGTGCCAGCAGTAACAGTGGGGGGACACTTAGCCCTTCGAACACCGGGGAGCTGTTTTTT.

In its sample, this clone was seen a few times. The CDR3 bases are TGTGCCAGCAGCTCGACCGGGACAGGGTCCCACGAGCAGTACTTC. Amino acid sequence: CASSSTGTGSHEQYF. The genes are TRBV11-1 and TRBJ2-7; 9 nucleotides align to TRBD1. J lost 5 bases, V lost 4 bases, and 9 bases had no gene match. CDR3 length: 15 residues. Germline-derived CDR1 and CDR2 are SGHAT and FQDESV (reference sequence). Drawing the rest from reference TRBV11-1 and TRBJ2-7, the complete variable domain is EAEVAQSPRYKITEKSQAVAFWCDPISGHATLYWYRQILGQGPELLVQFQDESVVDDSQLPKDRFSAERLKGVDSTLKIQPAELGDSAMYLCASSSTGTGSHEQYFGPGTRLTVT.

The chain recombines TRBV7-9 with TRBJ1-4; no definite D call. Per germline, CDR1 SEHNR and CDR2 FQNEAQ (reference sequence). Trimming cost V 5 bases and J 5 bases, with 15 bases left between them. The CDR3 contains 15 residues. In DNA form, the CDR3 reads TGTGCCAGCAGCGCACTTCATCGATTAAATGAAAAACTGTTTTTT. This sequence encodes CASSALHRLNEKLFF.

The genes are TRBV27 and TRBJ1-1; D is ambiguous. The CDR3 covers 13 residues. The germline V and J ends were trimmed by 8 bases and 0 bases, with 10 bases remaining between them. In germline, CDR1 is MNHEY, CDR2 SMNVEV (reference sequence). The DNA of the CDR3 is TGTGCCAGCTCTTGGAGGATGAACACTGAAGCTTTCTTT. Translated: CASSWRMNTEAFF.

This clone came up a few times. This sequence joins TRBV6-5 and TRBJ1-4, with a tentative D call TRBD1 (6 bases). Germline V gene data show CDR1 as MNHEY and CDR2 as SVGAGI. Trimming left V 5 bases short and J 3 bases short, with 13 bases between. The CDR3 sequence is 15 residues long. The CDR3 spells CASSVGGGSNEKLFF. The DNA for the CDR3 is TGTGCCAGCAGTGTTGGAGGGGGGTCTAATGAAAAACTGTTTTTT.

This rearrangement joins TRBV5-6 to TRBJ1-5; tentative D call: TRBD1 (6 bases). This CDR3 spans 15 amino acids. V lost 6 bases, J lost 2 bases, and 15 bases lay in between. CDR1 is SGHDT and CDR2 is YYEEEE in the germline V gene. The CDR3 spells CASIAGVRCNQPQHF. The CDR3 DNA follows: TGTGCCAGCATCGCAGGGGTCAGATGCAATCAGCCCCAGCATTTT.

CDR3 nucleotides: TGTGCCAGCAGTGCACTCACAGGGGGCTATAGCAATCAGCCCCAGCATTTT. Protein: CASSALTGGYSNQPQHF. The V gene is TRBV6-1, the J gene TRBJ1-5; TRBD1 aligns across 9 bases. V gave up 4 bases and J gave up 0 bases; unmatched junction bases: 7. Germline V CDR1 and CDR2: MNHNS, SASEGT. This CDR3 has 17 amino acids.

The V and J genes are TRBV7-2 and TRBJ2-3; 8 bases are a match to TRBD2. This CDR3 region has 17 residues. V shed 6 bases and J 5 bases; nucleotides not matched to a gene: 16. The germline V gene has CDR1 SGHTA and CDR2 FQGNSA. The chain's CDR3 is CASRASAGGAIRDTQYF. The CDR3 DNA follows: TGTGCCAGCAGAGCTTCGGCCGGGGGGGCGATCAGAGATACGCAGTATTTT. Together with reference TRBV7-2 and TRBJ2-3, the CDR3 gives the full variable domain: GAGVSQSPSNKVTEKGKDVELRCDPISGHTALYWYRQSLGQGLEFLIYFQGNSAPDKSGLPSDRFSAERTGGSVSTLTIQRTQQEDSAVYLCASRASAGGAIRDTQYFGPGTRLTVL.

This clone is classed as medium-sized. The genes are TRBV13 and TRBJ2-3; 7 positions agree with TRBD2. This CDR3 has 14 amino acids. Germline-derived CDR1 and CDR2 are PRHDT and FYEKMQ (reference sequence). After removal of 5 bases from V and 2 bases from J, the junction contained 4 bases not matched to a gene. This chain's CDR3 is CASSGGENTDTQYF. CDR3 sequence (DNA): TGTGCCAGCAGCGGGGGGGAAAACACAGATACGCAGTATTTT.

This clone was detected a few times. Written as DNA, the CDR3 is TGTGCCAGCAGCGAATGGGGGGTAAGCAATCAGCCCCAGCATTTT. Encoded protein: CASSEWGVSNQPQHF. The chain carries TRBV6-6 and TRBJ1-5; TRBD1 is a possible D gene (5 bases). The germline V gene encodes CDR1 MNHNY and CDR2 SVGAGI (reference sequence). This CDR3 has 15 residues. Trimming pared 6 bases from V and 1 base from J, leaving 13 bases between.

The table lists this clone with a few counts. The chain couples TRBV27 to TRBJ2-7; D not certain. The CDR3 runs to 13 residues. CDR1 and CDR2 (germline): MNHEY, SMNVEV (reference sequence). V was clipped by 4 bases and J by 0 bases, with 7 bases between them. The CDR3 nucleotides are TGTGCCAGCAGTTATTCCACCTCCTACGAGCAGTACTTC. It translates to CASSYSTSYEQYF.

This clone was detected a few times. V and J are TRBV19 and TRBJ1-2; TRBD1 agrees at 9 bases. The CDR3 is 16 residues long. The V gene's germline CDR1 is LNHDA and CDR2 SQIVND (reference sequence). Unmatched junction bases numbered 12, after V lost 3 bases and J lost 7 bases. Here the CDR3 reads CASSMGFRDRDRGYTF. CDR3 nucleotide sequence: TGTGCCAGTAGTATGGGATTCCGGGACAGGGATCGTGGCTACACCTTC.

This clone was seen more than once but under ten times. This chain uses TRBV5-7 with TRBJ2-3; D remains ambiguous. TRBV5-7 falls under the ORF class, with uncertain function. The V end lost 0 bases, the J end lost 2 bases, and 4 bases lay between the germline ends. This CDR3 is built from 13 residues. CDR3 sequence reads: CASSLAPTDTQYF. Here the CDR3 DNA reads TGTGCCAGCAGCTTGGCCCCCACAGATACGCAGTATTTT.

The rearrangement joins TRBV7-9 to TRBJ2-7; no clear D. Germline V CDR1 and CDR2: SEHNR, FQNEAQ (reference sequence). V dropped 3 bases and J dropped 9 bases, with 15 bases sitting between them. The length of the CDR3 is 13 residues. The DNA of the CDR3 is TGTGCCAGCAGCTTGTTTGCGGACCCACGGCAGTACTTC. Protein: CASSLFADPRQYF.

The rearrangement joins TRBV4-1 to TRBJ2-2; D may be TRBD2 (6 bases). Per germline, CDR1 MGHRA and CDR2 YSYEKL. The CDR3 runs to 17 residues. V was shortened by 2 bases and J by 7 bases, with 20 bases between the two germline ends. The CDR3 DNA follows: TGCGCCAGCAGCCAATCCCCTCCGGGACTGTACAACGGGGAGCTGTTTTTT. Its protein is CASSQSPPGLYNGELFF.